Presented here are 14 T cell receptor beta chains from one specimen sequenced in a study of blood T cell repertoires in COVID-19. TCRdb keeps only in-frame clones here, not all; method: immunoSEQ multiplex PCR. The sample gives fewer than 95,000 clones, around 80% of which show up once; roughly 14% is in the top ten. Sequenced material: peripheral blood. The source is a human donor in a cohort sampled during active COVID-19.

The gene calls are TRBV30 and TRBJ1-1; D call uncertain. The CDR3 consists of 12 residues. Germline-derived CDR1 and CDR2 are GTSNPN and SVGIG (reference sequence). The ends were cut back, 1 base at V and 7 bases at J, with 10 bases in the middle. For the CDR3, the DNA is TGTGCCTGGAGTGACTTGCAGGTTGAAGCTTTCTTT. Translating gives CAWSDLQVEAFF.

The chain combines TRBV6-1 with TRBJ2-1; possible D gene TRBD1, 5 bases. Germline V lookup: CDR1 MNHNS, CDR2 SASEGT. This CDR3 comprises 16 residues. V was pared by 1 base and J by 7 bases, with 17 bases between. CDR3 in DNA: TGTGCCAGCAGTGAAGATTGGGTCAGGGTGAGGAATGAGCAGTTCTTC. This encodes CASSEDWVRVRNEQFF.

This clone was detected only once. The chain employs TRBV12-3 or TRBV12-4 and TRBJ1-4; D is uncertain. The CDR3 is made up of 13 amino acids. Trimming stripped 8 bases from V and 8 bases from J, with 15 bases between. The CDR3 DNA follows: TGTGCCAGCGCGAGACTGTCCGAGGAAAAACTGTTTTTT. It codes for CASARLSEEKLFF.

The J gene is TRBJ2-2, the V gene TRBV5-5, with D perhaps matching TRBD2 (5 bases). The CDR3 runs to 13 residues. V lost 2 bases to trimming and J lost 6 bases, with 8 bases between them. CDR1 and CDR2 from the germline V gene are SGHKS and YYEKEE (reference sequence). CDR3 bases: TGTGCCAGCAGCTTTTGGGAGTCCGGGGAGCTGTTTTTT. It is translated as CASSFWESGELFF.

This chain joins TRBV5-1 and TRBJ2-7, with 8 bases that match TRBD2. Germline V gives CDR1 SGHRS, CDR2 YFSETQ. V lost 0 bases and J lost 2; bases outside the gene matches: 7. This CDR3 spans 16 amino acids. CDR3 sequence (DNA): TGCGCCAGCAGCTTGGAGGCAGCGGGGGACACCTACGAGCAGTACTTC. As protein: CASSLEAAGDTYEQYF.

This chain links TRBV4-1 with TRBJ1-1, with 9 bases fitting TRBD1. The CDR3 spans 15 residues. Per germline, CDR1 MGHRA and CDR2 YSYEKL. J gave up 1 base and V 3 bases, and 3 bases lay outside the gene matches. The CDR3 loop reads CASSHRQGGNTEAFF. Written as DNA, the CDR3 is TGCGCCAGCAGCCATCGACAGGGGGGGAACACTGAAGCTTTCTTT.

J is TRBJ1-5 and V is TRBV9, with a weak D call TRBD1 (5 bases). With 3 bases removed from V and 3 bases from J, the gap between germline ends came to 16 bases. Germline CDR1 reads SGDLS; CDR2 reads YYNGEE. This CDR3 has 16 amino acids. The CDR3 sequence is CASSDRGGVPNQPQHF. The CDR3 DNA reads as TGTGCCAGCAGCGATCGGGGGGGGGTCCCCAATCAGCCCCAGCATTTT.

The chain combines TRBV6-6 with TRBJ2-7; D gene ambiguous. CDR1 and CDR2 (germline): MNHNY, SVGAGI (reference sequence). This CDR3 has 12 amino acids. Trimming took off 6 bases at V and 0 bases at J, with 6 bases between the two ends. This CDR3 is CASSQNSYEQYF. In nucleotides, the CDR3 is TGTGCCAGCAGCCAGAACTCCTACGAGCAGTACTTC.

The chain employs TRBV2 and TRBJ1-2; tentative D call: TRBD1 (5 bases). Germline values: CDR1 SNHLY, CDR2 FYNNEI. Between the trimmed V and J ends, which lost 6 bases and 2 bases, there was a span of 19 bases. The CDR3 sequence is 16 residues long. The CDR3 loop is CASRGAGPYLNYGYTF. CDR3 bases: TGTGCCAGCAGAGGGGCAGGGCCTTACTTGAACTATGGCTACACCTTC. The whole variable domain, remainder taken from reference TRBV2 and TRBJ1-2, is EPEVTQTPSHQVTQMGQEVILRCVPISNHLYFYWYRQILGQKVEFLVSFYNNEISEKSEIFDDQFSVERPDGSNFTLKIRSTKLEDSAMYFCASRGAGPYLNYGYTFGSGTRLTVV.

This clone appeared many times. CDR3 coding DNA: TGTGCCAGCAGTAAGGGACAGGTCTCCTACGAGCAGTACTTC. This translates into CASSKGQVSYEQYF. The chain carries TRBV2 and TRBJ2-7, with 8 bases matching TRBD1. The V segment lost 5 bases and the J segment 0 bases; nucleotides outside the gene matches: 3. Germline CDR1 and CDR2: SNHLY and FYNNEI. The CDR3 runs 14 residues.

The genes are TRBV5-4 and TRBJ2-3, with 16 bases identical to TRBD2. CDR1 and CDR2 from the germline V gene are SGHNT and YYREEE (reference sequence). V was pared by 3 bases and J by 7 bases, with 5 bases of the junction left unmatched. This CDR3 is 16 amino acids long. The CDR3 DNA reads TGTGCCAGCAGCTCTGGGACTAGCGGGGGGGCCCATACGCAGTATTTT. It translates to CASSSGTSGGAHTQYF.

This chain uses TRBV10-1 with TRBJ2-3; 7 nucleotides agree with TRBD2. CDR3 length equals 13 residues. Germline V CDR1 and CDR2: WNHNN, SYGVQD (reference sequence). Trimming removed 7 bases from V and 1 base from J; junction bases left unmatched: 2. The chain's CDR3 is CASMGGGTDTQYF. The DNA of the CDR3 is TGCGCCAGCATGGGGGGGGGCACAGATACGCAGTATTTT.

The V gene is TRBV9, the J gene TRBJ1-6; TRBD1 matches at 9 bases. Germline V gene lookup returns CDR1 SGDLS and CDR2 YYNGEE. J gave up 13 bases and V 5 bases, and 10 bases lay outside the gene matches. The CDR3 has 14 amino acids. The CDR3, as DNA: TGTGCCAGCAGTGCCGGGACAGGGCGGTTGCCCCTCCACTTT. This gives the protein CASSAGTGRLPLHF.

The CDR3 loop is CASSEWEVSDEQYF. The CDR3 DNA follows: TGTGCCAGCAGTGAGTGGGAGGTGAGCGACGAGCAGTACTTC. The gene calls are TRBV2 and TRBJ2-7; a possible D gene is TRBD2 (6 bases). There are 14 residues in the CDR3. Trimming cost V 3 bases and J 5 bases, with 14 bases left between them. Per the germline V gene, CDR1 is SNHLY and CDR2 is FYNNEI.